The source of this T cell receptor beta chain is a study of Ad26.COV2.S vaccination and SARS-CoV-2 variants. This table comes from immunoSEQ multiplex PCR, and its TCRdb copy is limited to in-frame clones, with some not included. The sample carries approximately 410,000 clones, around 89% recorded once. Treatment meaning: 19 received Ad26.COV2.S at low or high dose, single or two shots; about 5 received placebo; per-sample allocation not given. Sampling was performed 63 days after the first vaccine or placebo injection. V was shortened by 6 bases and J by 1 base, with 6 bases between the two germline ends. From germline, CDR1 is MDHEN and CDR2 SYDVKM. CDR3 size: 12 residues. The table lists this clone with a few counts. Antigen specificity is unknown. This specimen includes other DNA sequences encoding the same CDR3. Study-wide findings and caveats: Total T cell responses, in the TCR breadth and depth analyses, may have been underestimated.

This sequence joins TRBV28 and TRBJ2-5; D uncertain. The sequencing used peripheral blood, collected in a trial of Ad26.COV2.S vaccine versus placebo. The origin of this receptor is a person between 18 and 60 years old who received the Ad26.COV2.S COVID-19 vaccine or a placebo. The CDR3 loop is CASSPGQETQYF. The CDR3 DNA sequence: TGTGCCAGCAGCCCGGGCCAAGAGACCCAGTACTTC.